The 18 T cell receptor beta chains in this list originate from one sample, sequenced in a study of response to subunit inactivated influenza vaccine (dated by TCRdb to 2017 to 2018). The library was built by means of RT-PCR. Sequenced using an Illumina HiSeq 2500. The raw public reads went through TCRdb reprocessing: fastp at Q25, MiXCR clone calling, in-frame beta chains kept. Every distinct CDR3 protein forms one entry, paired with its most common genes and DNA. A total of hundreds of thousands of distinct CDR3 sequences appear in this sample, 12% of them only once. The ten largest make up roughly 10% of the sample. The sample was PBMCs from blood, taken on the day of vaccination. The source is a man aged 50-59 years who received an inactivated influenza vaccine. Donor details come from another sample of the same person, matched by shared clones.

Only a few counts were recorded for this clonotype. This chain joins TRBV20-1 and TRBJ2-5, with 8 bases fitting TRBD2. CDR1 is DFQATT, CDR2 SNEGSKA, per germline (reference sequence). The CDR3 sequence is 16 residues long. V was pared by 0 bases and J by 5 bases, with 11 bases of the junction left unmatched. For the CDR3, the DNA is TGCAGTGCTAGAGATCGGCGGGAGGCTCCGTTGGAGACCCAGTACTTC. This gives the protein CSARDRREAPLETQYF.

This rearrangement joins TRBV29-1 to TRBJ2-5; a possible D gene is TRBD1 (5 bases). This CDR3 has 14 amino acids. Germline V gene data show CDR1 as SQVTM and CDR2 as ANQGSEA. Deletions cut 6 bases from V and 7 bases from J, with 21 bases between. CDR3 residues: CSVSKDTAGGTQYF. CDR3 DNA sequence: TGCAGCGTCTCGAAGGACACGGCCGGTGGGACCCAGTACTTC.

V is TRBV28 and J is TRBJ2-7, with 11 bases that match TRBD1. The trim removed 8 bases at V and 7 bases at J, leaving 13 bases unmatched. In germline, CDR1 is MDHEN, CDR2 SYDVKM. The CDR3 totals 15 residues. The CDR3 DNA is TGTGCCAGCCTGCCGAGAGGACAGGGGGCGAAAGAGCAGTACTTC. It yields the protein CASLPRGQGAKEQYF.

The chain carries TRBV12-3 or TRBV12-4 and TRBJ2-1; 9 positions agree with TRBD2. The junction had 5 bases not matched to a gene; V was cut back by 3 bases and J by 5 bases. The CDR3 contains 15 residues. Written as DNA, the CDR3 is TGTGCCAGCAGTTTGATCCGCGGGGGGGACAATGAGCAGTTCTTC. This encodes CASSLIRGGDNEQFF.

This clonotype was observed a few times. The chain uses TRBV4-3 and TRBJ2-1; 10 bases match TRBD2. With V trimmed by 0 bases and J by 5 bases, 4 bases remained unmatched. CDR3 length equals 16 residues. Germline values: CDR1 LGHNA, CDR2 YSLEER. Here the CDR3 reads CASSQDGAGGHNEQFF. Written as DNA, the CDR3 is TGCGCCAGCAGCCAAGACGGAGCGGGGGGGCACAATGAGCAGTTCTTC.

The chain joins TRBV19 to TRBJ2-1; D gene unclear. Between the trimmed V and J ends, which lost 5 bases and 0 bases, there was a span of 11 bases. Germline V gene data show CDR1 as LNHDA and CDR2 as SQIVND (reference sequence). This CDR3 is 15 amino acids long. The CDR3 coding sequence is TGTGCCAGTAGTGGATACTATAGCTCCTACAATGAGCAGTTCTTC. It codes for CASSGYYSSYNEQFF.

The chain uses TRBV4-3 and TRBJ2-3; 10 positions agree with TRBD2. J lost 1 base, V lost 0 bases, and 7 bases had no gene match. The CDR3 sequence is 18 residues long. Germline assignment: CDR1 LGHNA and CDR2 YSLEER. The DNA for the CDR3 is TGCGCCAGCAGCCAAGATCAATTCAGCGGGGGGGGCACAGATACGCAGTATTTT. Translated: CASSQDQFSGGGTDTQYF.

This clonotype was picked up a small number of times. The chain carries TRBV20-1 and TRBJ2-7, with TRBD1 as a possible D gene (5 bases). V was pared by 0 bases and J by 1 base, with 13 bases between. This CDR3 has 15 amino acids. CDR1 is DFQATT, CDR2 SNEGSKA, per germline (reference sequence). The CDR3 loop is CSAREGVHLSYEQYF. DNA of the CDR3: TGCAGTGCTAGAGAAGGGGTCCACTTATCCTACGAGCAGTACTTC.

This clonotype was seen a few times. This sequence joins TRBV7-2 and TRBJ2-2, with D maybe TRBD1 (5 bases). CDR1 and CDR2 from the germline V gene are SGHTA and FQGNSA. V dropped 5 bases and J dropped 1 base, with 11 bases sitting between them. CDR3 length: 15 amino acids. CDR3: CASSPIQGNTGELFF. CDR3 nucleotide sequence: TGTGCCAGCAGCCCTATTCAGGGGAACACCGGGGAGCTGTTTTTT.

The chain links TRBV27 to TRBJ1-2, with 8 bases that match TRBD1. J was trimmed by 3 bases and V by 4 bases; bases with no gene match: 7. This CDR3 has 15 amino acids. CDR1 and CDR2 (germline): MNHEY, SMNVEV (reference sequence). The CDR3 loop reads CASSWGGQGDYGYTF. The CDR3 bases are TGTGCCAGCAGTTGGGGCGGACAGGGCGACTATGGCTACACCTTC.

This clonotype was detected only a few times. The chain is built from TRBV20-1 and TRBJ2-7; D call uncertain. CDR1 and CDR2 (germline): DFQATT, SNEGSKA (reference sequence). Trimming removed 1 base at V and 3 bases at J, with 13 bases between. This CDR3 is built from 14 residues. For the CDR3, the DNA is TGCAGTGCTAGAGGTCCCCCGACTCTCTACGAGCAGTACTTC. Translating gives CSARGPPTLYEQYF.

Only a few counts were recorded for this clonotype. The chain has TRBV30 and TRBJ1-3; unclear D gene. Germline CDR1 GTSNPN, CDR2 SVGIG (reference sequence). Trimming stripped 7 bases from V and 0 bases from J, with 7 bases between. The CDR3 length is 12 residues. The CDR3 is CALGFSGNTIYF. Written as DNA, the CDR3 is TGTGCCTTGGGGTTCTCTGGAAACACCATATATTTT.

This clonotype has more than one count but fewer than ten. This chain uses TRBV7-2 with TRBJ1-5, with 10 bases identical to TRBD1. This CDR3 contains 15 residues. CDR1 SGHTA and CDR2 FQGNSA come from the germline V gene. Trimming removed 5 bases from V and 5 bases from J; junction bases left unmatched: 6. The CDR3 coding sequence is TGTGCCAGCAGCACAGACAGGGGGCGATATCAGCCCCAGCATTTT. Translated: CASSTDRGRYQPQHF.

The chain uses TRBV28 and TRBJ1-4; D gene ambiguous. CDR1 and CDR2 from the germline V gene are MDHEN and SYDVKM. The CDR3 spans 14 residues. Trimming took off 2 bases at V and 7 bases at J, with 11 bases between the two ends. In DNA, the CDR3 is TGTGCCAGCAGTTTAGCGGGAGTTGTTGAAAAACTGTTTTTT. Residues: CASSLAGVVEKLFF.

This clonotype was counted a single time. V and J are TRBV7-2 and TRBJ1-1, with D perhaps matching TRBD1 (6 bases). The V gene lost 2 bases and the J gene lost 0 bases, with 10 bases spanning the gap. Germline CDR1 SGHTA, CDR2 FQGNSA. The CDR3 contains 15 residues. In nucleotides, the CDR3 is TGTGCCAGCAGCTTATATCAGGGGATGAACACTGAAGCTTTCTTT. Amino acid sequence: CASSLYQGMNTEAFF.

The J gene is TRBJ2-5, the V gene TRBV20-1; 7 positions match TRBD2. Germline CDR1 reads DFQATT; CDR2 reads SNEGSKA (reference sequence). Trimming cost V 3 bases and J 5 bases; bases outside gene matches: 12. This CDR3 region has 15 residues. The CDR3 here is CSASESGEWGETQYF. CDR3 in DNA: TGCAGTGCTAGTGAAAGCGGGGAGTGGGGGGAGACCCAGTACTTC.

The J gene is TRBJ2-7, the V gene TRBV21-1; the table's D gene call, TRBD2, was not cross checked with the DNA. TRBV21-1 is annotated as a pseudogene. The CDR3 has 16 amino acids. CDR3 in amino acids: CASSKGEGTWRYEQYF. The CDR3 coding sequence is TGTGCCAGCAGCAAAGGAGAAGGGACTTGGCGGTACGAGCAGTACTTC.

The rearrangement uses TRBV20-1 and TRBJ2-1, with 8 bases matching TRBD2. Germline lookup yields CDR1 DFQATT and CDR2 SNEGSKA (reference sequence). This CDR3 has 15 residues. V lost 0 bases and J lost 7; bases outside the gene matches: 8. This CDR3 is CSARDTGGPFNEQFF. The CDR3 DNA reads as TGCAGTGCTAGAGATACGGGGGGGCCTTTTAATGAGCAGTTCTTC.